This T cell receptor (beta chain) was sequenced in a study of glioma-infiltrating T cells. In the case of this clonotype: Its antigen is unidentified.

Amplification of TCR alpha and beta CDR3 regions from RNA used iRepertoire nested multiplex PCR. TCRdb re-called the multiplex PCR reads with MiXCR, one entry per CDR3 protein. Among some 150,000 distinct CDR3 sequences listed, 30% to 40% were seen once. Between the trimmed V and J ends, which lost 7 bases and 4 bases, there was a span of 28 bases. Per germline, CDR1 MNHEY and CDR2 SVGAGI. The CDR3 length is 18 residues. Findings and limits, study-wide: Gliomas, especially low-grade, showed above-expected tissue-blood divergence; non-neoplastic patients showed below.

The genes are TRBV6-5 and TRBJ2-5; tentative D call: TRBD2 (5 bases). Sequenced sample: glioma tissue, nonneoplastic brain tissue, or PBMCs (not recorded which). The receptor comes from a human donor with low-grade glioma or glioblastoma, undergoing nonglioma brain surgery, or in good health (not recorded which). The CDR3 region is CASNHLRGTGIRSETQYF. CDR3 nucleotides: TGTGCCAGCAACCACCTCCGGGGAACGGGGATTCGGTCAGAGACCCAGTACTTC.